Listed below are T cell receptor beta chains from one sample, sequenced in a study of blood T cell repertoires in COVID-19. Profiled with immunoSEQ multiplex PCR; TCRdb holds only in-frame clones, not every one. The sample includes a few hundred thousand clones, 88% seen only once; the top ten take approximately 3.7%. Sequencing was performed on peripheral blood. These receptors all stem from a man aged 55-75 years who had recovered from COVID-19. The CDR3 runs from the conserved cysteine through the conserved F or W. D genes are given only for firm matches. Expanded clones are given a class, and other clones once, few, many or no size at all.

>TRBD2|TRBJ2-5|TRBV19|.
CASSITTSGGAQYF
TGTGCCAGTAGTATAACCACTAGCGGGGGTGCCCAGTACTTC
>.|TRBJ1-3|TRBV10-3|.
CAISEVLKNTIYF
TGTGCCATCAGTGAGGTACTGAAGAACACCATATATTTT
>.|TRBJ2-1|TRBV5-6|.
CASSLASVAERFF
TGTGCCAGCAGCTTGGCCTCGGTTGCGGAGCGGTTCTTC
>.|TRBJ2-7|TRBV18|.
CASSPGFAGTEQYF
TGTGCCAGCTCACCTGGGTTTGCGGGGACCGAGCAGTACTTC
>.|TRBJ2-7|TRBV5-1|once
CASSLVGGEYYEQYF
TGCGCCAGCAGCTTGGTTGGGGGCGAATACTACGAGCAGTACTTC
>.|TRBJ2-7|TRBV21-1|.
CASSKVELAGGRTTYEQYF
TGTGCCAGCAGCAAAGTGGAACTAGCGGGGGGACGGACCACATACGAGCAGTACTTC
>TRBD1|TRBJ1-4|TRBV6-6|.
CASSTTGGKEKLFF
TGTGCCAGCAGCACAACAGGGGGAAAAGAAAAACTGTTTTTT
>.|TRBJ1-5|TRBV5-5|.
CASSLVGGLNQPQHF
TGTGCCAGCAGCTTGGTTGGAGGTCTCAATCAGCCCCAGCATTTT
>TRBD2|TRBJ2-1|TRBV7-2|.
CASSQLADNNEQFF
TGTGCCAGCAGCCAACTAGCGGACAACAATGAGCAGTTCTTC
>.|TRBJ2-3|TRBV15|.
CATSRASRSDTQYF
TGTGCCACCAGCAGAGCTTCCCGGTCAGATACGCAGTATTTT
>.|TRBJ2-5|TRBV27|.
CASSFQGRETQYF
TGTGCCAGCAGTTTTCAGGGCCGGGAGACCCAGTACTTC
>.|TRBJ2-5|TRBV30|.
CAWSVRYQETQYF
TGTGCCTGGAGTGTCCGGTACCAAGAGACCCAGTACTTC
>.|TRBJ1-1|TRBV29-1|.
CSSGWDLSGQAFF
TGCAGCTCAGGATGGGACTTGAGTGGCCAAGCTTTCTTT
>.|TRBJ2-4|TRBV4-1|.
CASSHESRSPAKNIQYF
TGCGCCAGCAGCCACGAGTCCCGCTCCCCAGCCAAAAACATTCAGTACTTC
>TRBD2|TRBJ2-7|TRBV7-9|.
CASSLAPGGASFSYEQYF
TGTGCCAGCAGCTTAGCCCCCGGGGGGGCCTCTTTCTCCTACGAGCAGTACTTC
>.|TRBJ2-1|TRBV7-3|.
CASSSGTSNEQFF
TGTGCCAGCAGCTCCGGGACTTCCAATGAGCAGTTCTTC
>TRBD1|TRBJ2-2|TRBV5-5|.
CASSFLLQGANTGELFF
TGTGCCAGCAGCTTTCTGCTACAGGGGGCTAACACCGGGGAGCTGTTTTTT
>.|TRBJ1-2|TRBV6-2/TRBV6-3|once
CASSSLYGYTF
TGTGCCAGCAGTTCCCTATATGGCTACACCTTC
>.|TRBJ1-3|TRBV3-1/TRBV3-2|.
CASSQIVGNSGNTIYF
TGTGCCAGCAGCCAAATCGTGGGCAACTCTGGAAACACCATATATTTT
>TRBD1|TRBJ2-3|TRBV19|once
CASSDRGTDTQYF
TGTGCCAGCTCGGACAGGGGCACAGATACGCAGTATTTT
>TRBD2|TRBJ2-2|TRBV19|.
CASSPRAAGGANTGELFF
TGTGCCAGTAGTCCCCGTGCAGCGGGGGGGGCGAACACCGGGGAGCTGTTTTTT
>.|TRBJ1-1|TRBV30|.
CAWSGRVPNTEAFF
TGTGCCTGGAGTGGCCGGGTACCGAACACTGAAGCTTTCTTT
>TRBD2|TRBJ2-5|TRBV7-2|.
CASSLVPGLAGGTQYF
TGTGCCAGCAGCTTAGTCCCGGGACTAGCAGGGGGGACCCAGTACTTC
>.|TRBJ1-6|TRBV5-1|.
CASSLDPGESPLHF
TGCGCCAGCAGCTTGGATCCAGGGGAATCACCCCTCCACTTT
>.|TRBJ2-7|TRBV5-1|.
CASSLGGGPHEQYF
TGCGCCAGCAGCTTGGGTGGGGGCCCCCACGAGCAGTACTTC
>.|TRBJ1-2|TRBV6-5|many
CASSSGLFYGYTF
TGTGCCAGCAGTTCGGGACTCTTCTATGGCTACACCTTC
>.|TRBJ2-5|TRBV5-4|.
CASSPDYAQETQYF
TGTGCCAGCAGCCCGGACTACGCCCAAGAGACCCAGTACTTC
>TRBD1|TRBJ1-3|TRBV5-1|.
CASSRTGDGNTIYF
TGCGCCAGCAGCAGGACAGGAGACGGAAACACCATATATTTT
>.|TRBJ1-3|TRBV14|.
CASSQGGREENTIYF
TGTGCCAGCAGCCAAGGGGGCAGGGAGGAAAACACCATATATTTT
>.|TRBJ1-2|TRBV29-1|.
CSVEAMEQDQNYGYTF
TGCAGCGTTGAGGCCATGGAACAGGACCAAAACTATGGCTACACCTTC
>.|TRBJ1-3|TRBV11-2|.
CASSLRSATTSSGNTIYF
TGTGCCAGCAGCTTAAGATCGGCGACCACTAGCTCTGGAAACACCATATATTTT
>.|TRBJ1-2|TRBV19|.
CASSIEKQGRYGYTF
TGTGCCAGTAGTATAGAAAAACAGGGACGCTATGGCTACACCTTC
>.|TRBJ2-5|TRBV7-8|.
CASSYRGLSQETQYF
TGTGCCAGCAGCTACCGGGGACTGTCGCAAGAGACCCAGTACTTC
>.|TRBJ2-5|TRBV5-1|.
CASNGGGHWWTQYF
TGCGCCAGCAACGGAGGGGGCCATTGGTGGACCCAGTACTTC
>.|TRBJ1-4|TRBV19|.
CASSPGTWEGRGEKLFF
TGTGCCAGTAGTCCAGGGACGTGGGAGGGAAGGGGTGAAAAACTGTTTTTT
>TRBD2|TRBJ2-2|TRBV6-4|.
CASSDHVIAGGNTGELFF
TGTGCCAGCAGTGACCATGTTATAGCGGGGGGAAACACCGGGGAGCTGTTTTTT
>.|TRBJ2-1|TRBV4-2|.
CASSQEGRVAYNEQFF
TGTGCCAGCAGCCAAGAGGGCAGGGTAGCTTACAATGAGCAGTTCTTC
>TRBD2|TRBJ2-5|TRBV3-1/TRBV3-2|.
CASSQTSGEGETQYF
TGTGCCAGCAGCCAGACTAGCGGGGAGGGTGAGACCCAGTACTTC
>TRBD1|TRBJ1-3|TRBV27|.
CASSSIQGVGNTIYF
TGTGCCAGCAGTTCTATACAGGGGGTCGGAAACACCATATATTTT
>TRBD1|TRBJ2-7|TRBV9|.
CASSAPGTGGSEQYF
TGTGCCAGCAGCGCCCCGGGGACAGGGGGTTCCGAGCAGTACTTC
>TRBD1|TRBJ1-2|TRBV30|once
CAWTSQGALSGYTF
TGTGCCTGGACCAGCCAGGGGGCTCTGAGTGGCTACACCTTC
>.|TRBJ1-4|TRBV19|.
CASTLQGAALEKLFF
TGTGCCAGTACCCTGCAGGGTGCCGCACTTGAAAAACTGTTTTTT